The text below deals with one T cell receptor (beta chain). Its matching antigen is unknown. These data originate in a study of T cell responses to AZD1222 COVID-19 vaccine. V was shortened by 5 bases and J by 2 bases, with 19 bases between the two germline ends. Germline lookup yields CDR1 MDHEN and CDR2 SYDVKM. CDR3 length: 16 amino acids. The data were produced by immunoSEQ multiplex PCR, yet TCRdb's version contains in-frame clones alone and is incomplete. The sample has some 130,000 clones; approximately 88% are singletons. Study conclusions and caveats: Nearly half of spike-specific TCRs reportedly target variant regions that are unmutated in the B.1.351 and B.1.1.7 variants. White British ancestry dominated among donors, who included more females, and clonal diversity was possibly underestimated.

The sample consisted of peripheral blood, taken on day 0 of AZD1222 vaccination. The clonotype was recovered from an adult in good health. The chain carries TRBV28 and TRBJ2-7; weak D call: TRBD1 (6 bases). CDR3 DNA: TGTGCCAGCAGTCCGCTAGGACAGACGTCCCCCTACGAGCAGTACTTC. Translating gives CASSPLGQTSPYEQYF.